This record looks at one TCR beta chain sequence and its context. Its antigen is undetermined. The data stem from a study of identical twins. Germline CDR1 LGHDT, CDR2 YNNKEL (reference sequence). The CDR3 loop spans 17 amino acids. Template switching introduced a universal primer site, and the cDNA bore unique molecular identifiers. One entry per CDR3 protein, called by TCRdb with MiXCR from the 5' RACE reads. The table records 1.5 million to 2 million distinct CDR3 sequences, under 35% of them present only once. Donors uniformly comprised healthy Caucasians. Whole-study findings and limits: Insertion counts were lower in abundant cord blood beta clonotypes, a trend that memory repertoires did not show. Alpha sequences out of frame and shared by twins had excess low generation probability.

Sequencing was carried out using cord blood. The chain has TRBV3-1 and TRBJ2-4, with 11 bases matching TRBD2. The closer fit of TRBJ2-5 to the DNA end suggests the J call may be wrong. The receptor was derived from a newborn girl in good health. The CDR3 loop reads CASSQDRLAGGGETQYF. DNA of the CDR3: TGTGCCAGCAGCCAAGATCGCCTAGCGGGGGGTGGAGAGACCCAGTACTTC.